The rows below give T cell receptor beta chains drawn from one sample of a study of blood T cell repertoires in COVID-19. Clones were sequenced by immunoSEQ multiplex PCR, and TCRdb holds only the in-frame ones, with some missing. The top ten clones hold roughly 6.7% of a sample with about 250,000 clones, 88% of them seen once. What was sequenced was peripheral blood. The source is a woman aged 25 to 39 with COVID-19, enrolled during active disease. CDR3s include the opening cysteine and the closing phenylalanine or tryptophan. D genes are given only for firm matches. Size tells how often a clone was seen (once, few, many) or the class of an expanded clone, and some rows leave it out.

>-|TRBJ2-3|TRBV6-5|-
TGTGCCAGCAGTCGGAGCACAGATACGCAGTATTTT
CASSRSTDTQYF
>-|TRBJ1-4|TRBV4-1|-
TGCGCCAGCAGCCGTTTGGCGGCCGAGAATGAAAAACTGTTTTTT
CASSRLAAENEKLFF
>-|TRBJ1-6|TRBV4-1|-
TGCGCCAGCAGCCAAGCTCCGGGAGGGTATAATTCACCCCTCCACTTT
CASSQAPGGYNSPLHF
>TRBD1|TRBJ2-1|TRBV5-8|once
TGTGCCAGCAGCTTGGGGGGACAGTCCTACAATGAGCAGTTCTTC
CASSLGGQSYNEQFF
>TRBD1|TRBJ2-1|TRBV14|-
TGTGCCAGCAGCCACAGGGGGCAAGTTATCTACAATGAGCAGTTCTTC
CASSHRGQVIYNEQFF
>-|TRBJ1-1|TRBV27|-
TGTGCCAGTTTTATGAACACTGAAGCTTTCTTT
CASFMNTEAFF
>-|TRBJ1-4|TRBV7-2|-
TGTGCCAGCAGCATCTCAGGTGGCGGGGAAAAACTGTTTTTT
CASSISGGGEKLFF
>-|TRBJ1-1|TRBV27|once
TGTGCCAGCAGCCCGCCATGGAGCACTGAAGCTTTCTTT
CASSPPWSTEAFF
>-|TRBJ2-5|TRBV27|-
TGTGCCAGCAGGCAGACTAGTGGCCAAGAGACCCAGTACTTC
CASRQTSGQETQYF
>TRBD1|TRBJ2-7|TRBV5-1|-
TGCGCCAGCGGAACATCCACCCGGGACAGGTTGGCCTACGAGCAGTACTTC
CASGTSTRDRLAYEQYF
>-|TRBJ2-1|TRBV18|-
TGTGCCAGCTCACCCACTAACCCCTCCTACAATGAGCAGTTCTTC
CASSPTNPSYNEQFF
>-|TRBJ2-5|TRBV5-1|few
TGCGCCAGCAGCTTGGGTCCCTTTCAAGAGACCCAGTACTTC
CASSLGPFQETQYF
>-|TRBJ1-1|TRBV29-1|-
TGCAGCGTGTCTCGGGAAATGAACACTGAAGCTTTCTTT
CSVSREMNTEAFF
>-|TRBJ2-7|TRBV27|once
TGTGCCACCTCCCCCGGGGACTTTATTACCTACGAGCAGTACTTC
CATSPGDFITYEQYF
>TRBD1|TRBJ1-2|TRBV5-6|-
TGTGCCAGCAGCTTGGTCGGGACAGGGGGCGCCTATGGCTACACCTTC
CASSLVGTGGAYGYTF
>-|TRBJ1-1|TRBV5-4|-
TGTGCCAGCAGCTTCGGCCAGGGCCCTGAAGCTTTCTTT
CASSFGQGPEAFF
>-|TRBJ2-3|TRBV6-2/TRBV6-3|-
TGTGCCAGCAGTTGGACTAGCACAGATACGCAGTATTTT
CASSWTSTDTQYF
>TRBD1|TRBJ2-7|TRBV4-2|-
TGTGCCAGCAGCAATGCCGGGACAGCTTCCTTCAGCTCCTACGAGCAGTACTTC
CASSNAGTASFSSYEQYF
>-|TRBJ1-6|TRBV6-5|-
TGTGCCAGCAGTTACTTTCCGAGCTCCTATAATTCACCCCTCCACTTT
CASSYFPSSYNSPLHF
>TRBD2|TRBJ2-1|TRBV7-7|few
TGTGCTAGCAGCATAAACCCACTAGCGGGGGGGAATGAGCAGTTCTTC
CASSINPLAGGNEQFF
>-|TRBJ2-1|TRBV30|-
TGTGCCTGGAATTCCCCCGGTGAACCTGCAGGCGGGACGAAGAATGAGCAGTTCTTC
CAWNSPGEPAGGTKNEQFF
>-|TRBJ1-6|TRBV27|-
TGTGCCAGCAAGGACAGATTTAATTCACCCCTCCACTTT
CASKDRFNSPLHF
>TRBD2|TRBJ2-3|TRBV29-1|once
TGCAGCGTTGAGGGACTAGCGGGTCTCCTCACAGATACGCAGTATTTT
CSVEGLAGLLTDTQYF
>-|TRBJ1-4|TRBV7-2|-
TGTGCCAGCAGCTTAGGTTCCCGGACAGCATATAATGAAAAACTGTTTTTT
CASSLGSRTAYNEKLFF
>-|TRBJ2-2|TRBV4-3|once
TGCGCCAGCAGCCAAGAGGTGACAGGTCTTTGGAACACCGGGGAGCTGTTTTTT
CASSQEVTGLWNTGELFF
>-|TRBJ1-5|TRBV7-6|few
TGTGCCAGCAGCTTAGGCGGGGGCAGGAGCAATCAGCCCCAGCATTTT
CASSLGGGRSNQPQHF
>-|TRBJ1-2|TRBV6-1|-
TGTGCCAGCAGTGAAGCGAGGGTACCCGCTAACTATGGCTACACCTTC
CASSEARVPANYGYTF
>-|TRBJ1-5|TRBV28|-
TGTGCCAGCAGTCAACCGGACAGCCTAATGTCTAGCAATCAGCCCCAGCATTTT
CASSQPDSLMSSNQPQHF
>-|TRBJ1-1|TRBV19|-
TGTGCCAGTAATCCATGGGCCGGGAACACTGAAGCTTTCTTT
CASNPWAGNTEAFF
>-|TRBJ1-2|TRBV12-3/TRBV12-4|-
TGTGCCAGCAGTTCAGGGCTTACCTATGGCTACACCTTC
CASSSGLTYGYTF
>-|TRBJ1-6|TRBV5-6|-
TGTGCCAGCAGCTTGGCTCTTTATAATTCACCCCTCCACTTT
CASSLALYNSPLHF
>TRBD1|TRBJ2-7|TRBV27|-
TGTGCCAGCAGTTCGACAGGGCTCGGGTCCTACGAGCAGTACTTC
CASSSTGLGSYEQYF
>-|TRBJ2-3|TRBV5-4|-
TGTGCCAGCAGCTTGGCGGGTACAGATACGCAGTATTTT
CASSLAGTDTQYF
>-|TRBJ2-5|TRBV14|-
TGTGCCAGCAGCCAAGATGGCTGGAGATGGACCCAGTACTTC
CASSQDGWRWTQYF
>-|TRBJ1-1|TRBV15|-
TGTGCCACCAGCAGGTTGACAGACCCCATGAACACTGAAGCTTTCTTT
CATSRLTDPMNTEAFF